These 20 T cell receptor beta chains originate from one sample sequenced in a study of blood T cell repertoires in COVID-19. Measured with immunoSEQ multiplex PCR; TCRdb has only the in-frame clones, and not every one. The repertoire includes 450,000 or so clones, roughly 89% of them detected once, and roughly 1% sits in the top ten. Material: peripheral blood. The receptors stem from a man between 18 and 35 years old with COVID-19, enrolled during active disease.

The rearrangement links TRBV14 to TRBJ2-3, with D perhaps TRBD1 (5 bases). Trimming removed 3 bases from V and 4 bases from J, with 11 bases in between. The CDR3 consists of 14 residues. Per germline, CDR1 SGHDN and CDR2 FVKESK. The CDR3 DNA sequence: TGTGCCAGCAGCCACGCAGGGTCGGCAGATACGCAGTATTTT. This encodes CASSHAGSADTQYF. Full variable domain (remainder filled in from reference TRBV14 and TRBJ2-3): EAGVTQFPSHSVIEKGQTVTLRCDPISGHDNLYWYRRVMGKEIKFLLHFVKESKQDESGMPNNRFLAERTGGTYSTLKVQPAELEDSGVYFCASSHAGSADTQYFGPGTRLTVL.

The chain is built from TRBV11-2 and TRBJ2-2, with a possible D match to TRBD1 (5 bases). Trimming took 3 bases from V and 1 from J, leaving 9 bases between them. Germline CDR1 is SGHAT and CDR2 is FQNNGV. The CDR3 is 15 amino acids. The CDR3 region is CASSFRQLNTGELFF. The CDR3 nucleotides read TGTGCCAGCAGCTTTCGACAGTTGAACACCGGGGAGCTGTTTTTT.

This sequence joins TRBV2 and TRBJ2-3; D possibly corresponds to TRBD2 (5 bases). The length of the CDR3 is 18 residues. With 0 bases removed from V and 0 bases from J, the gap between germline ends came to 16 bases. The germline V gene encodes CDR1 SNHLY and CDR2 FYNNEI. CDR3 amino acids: CASSEARLRRESTDTQYF. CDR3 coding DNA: TGTGCCAGCAGTGAAGCCCGACTCCGCCGGGAAAGCACAGATACGCAGTATTTT. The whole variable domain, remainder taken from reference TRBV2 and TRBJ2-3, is EPEVTQTPSHQVTQMGQEVILRCVPISNHLYFYWYRQILGQKVEFLVSFYNNEISEKSEIFDDQFSVERPDGSNFTLKIRSTKLEDSAMYFCASSEARLRRESTDTQYFGPGTRLTVL.

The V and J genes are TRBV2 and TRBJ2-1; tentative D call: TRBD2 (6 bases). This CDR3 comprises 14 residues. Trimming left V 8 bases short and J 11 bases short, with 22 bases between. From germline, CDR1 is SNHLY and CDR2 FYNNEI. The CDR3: CASRTTSPDYQQFF. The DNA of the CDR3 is TGTGCCAGCCGTACAACTAGCCCAGACTACCAGCAGTTCTTC.

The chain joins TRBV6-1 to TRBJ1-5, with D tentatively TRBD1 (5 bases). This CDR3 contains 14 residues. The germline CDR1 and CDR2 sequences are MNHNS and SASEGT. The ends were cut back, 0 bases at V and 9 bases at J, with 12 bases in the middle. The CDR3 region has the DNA TGTGCCAGCAGTGAAGCTCTAAGGGGAGGGCCCCAGCATTTT. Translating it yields CASSEALRGGPQHF.

CDR3 DNA sequence: TGCAGCGTCCGGGACAACGATGGCTACACCTTC. It yields the protein CSVRDNDGYTF. The V call is TRBV29-1, the J call TRBJ1-2; weak D call: TRBD1 (6 bases). With 6 bases removed from V and 6 bases from J, the gap between germline ends came to 11 bases. In germline, CDR1 is SQVTM, CDR2 ANQGSEA. The CDR3 has 11 residues.

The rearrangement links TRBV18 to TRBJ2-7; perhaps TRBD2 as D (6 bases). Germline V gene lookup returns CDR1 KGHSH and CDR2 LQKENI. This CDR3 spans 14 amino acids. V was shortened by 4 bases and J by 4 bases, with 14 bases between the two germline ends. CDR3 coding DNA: TGTGCCAGCTCACTCGGGACTCTGTTTTACGAGCAGTACTTC. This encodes CASSLGTLFYEQYF.

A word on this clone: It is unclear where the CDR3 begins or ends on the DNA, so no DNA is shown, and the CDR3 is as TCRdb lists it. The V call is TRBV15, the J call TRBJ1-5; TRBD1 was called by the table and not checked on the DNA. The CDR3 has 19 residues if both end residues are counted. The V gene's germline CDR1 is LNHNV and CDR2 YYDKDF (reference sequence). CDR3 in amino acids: CATSASPGQSTSGNQPQHF.

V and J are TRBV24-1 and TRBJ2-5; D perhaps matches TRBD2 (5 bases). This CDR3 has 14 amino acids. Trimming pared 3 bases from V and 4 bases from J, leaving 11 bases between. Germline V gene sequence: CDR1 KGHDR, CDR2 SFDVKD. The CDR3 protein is CATSDASLVETQYF. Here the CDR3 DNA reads TGTGCCACCAGTGATGCTAGCTTAGTAGAGACCCAGTACTTC.

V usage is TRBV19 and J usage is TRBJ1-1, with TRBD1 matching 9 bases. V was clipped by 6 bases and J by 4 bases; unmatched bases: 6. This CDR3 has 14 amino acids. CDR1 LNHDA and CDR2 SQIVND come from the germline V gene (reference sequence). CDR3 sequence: CASSGTGYFTEAFF. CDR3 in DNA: TGTGCCAGTAGCGGGACAGGGTACTTCACTGAAGCTTTCTTT. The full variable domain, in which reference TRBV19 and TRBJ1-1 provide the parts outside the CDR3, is DGGITQSPKYLFRKEGQNVTLSCEQNLNHDAMYWYRQDPGQGLRLIYYSQIVNDFQKGDIAEGYSVSREKKESFPLTVTSAQKNPTAFYLCASSGTGYFTEAFFGQGTRLTVV.

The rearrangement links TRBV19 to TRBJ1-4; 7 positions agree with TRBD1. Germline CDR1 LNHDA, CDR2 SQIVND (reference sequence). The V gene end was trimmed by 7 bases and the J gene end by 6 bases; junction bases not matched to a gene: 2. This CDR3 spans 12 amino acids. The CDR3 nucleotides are TGTGCCAGTAACCAGGGGGATGAAAAACTGTTTTTT. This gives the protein CASNQGDEKLFF.

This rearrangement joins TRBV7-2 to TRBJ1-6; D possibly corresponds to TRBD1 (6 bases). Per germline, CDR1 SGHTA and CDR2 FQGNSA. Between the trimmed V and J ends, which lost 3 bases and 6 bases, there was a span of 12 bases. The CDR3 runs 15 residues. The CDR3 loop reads CASSFGQSSNSPLHF. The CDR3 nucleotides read TGTGCCAGCAGCTTCGGACAGTCGTCTAATTCACCCCTCCACTTT.

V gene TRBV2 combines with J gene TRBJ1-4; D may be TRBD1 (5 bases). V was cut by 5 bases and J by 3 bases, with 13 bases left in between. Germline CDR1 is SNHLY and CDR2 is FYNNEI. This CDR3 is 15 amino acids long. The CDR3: CASSSQGLPNEKLFF. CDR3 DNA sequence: TGTGCCAGCAGTTCCCAGGGTTTACCTAATGAAAAACTGTTTTTT.

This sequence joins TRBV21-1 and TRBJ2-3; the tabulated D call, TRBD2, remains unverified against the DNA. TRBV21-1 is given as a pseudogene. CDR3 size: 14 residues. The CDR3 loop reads CASSNVTLVDTQYF. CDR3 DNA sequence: TGTGCCAGCAGCAACGTTACTCTGGTGGATACGCAGTATTTT.

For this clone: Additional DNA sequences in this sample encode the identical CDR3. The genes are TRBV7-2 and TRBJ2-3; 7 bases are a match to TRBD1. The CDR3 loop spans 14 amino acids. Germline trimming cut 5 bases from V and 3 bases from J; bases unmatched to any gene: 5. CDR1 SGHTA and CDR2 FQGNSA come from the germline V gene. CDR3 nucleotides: TGTGCCAGCAGCCCCGGACAGGTGACAGATACGCAGTATTTT. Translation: CASSPGQVTDTQYF.

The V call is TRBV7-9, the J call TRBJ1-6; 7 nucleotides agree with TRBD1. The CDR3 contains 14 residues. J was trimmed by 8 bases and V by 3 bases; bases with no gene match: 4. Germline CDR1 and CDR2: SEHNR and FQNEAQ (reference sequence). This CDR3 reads CASSFRTGHSPLHF. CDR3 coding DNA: TGTGCCAGCAGCTTTCGGACAGGACATTCACCCCTCCACTTT.

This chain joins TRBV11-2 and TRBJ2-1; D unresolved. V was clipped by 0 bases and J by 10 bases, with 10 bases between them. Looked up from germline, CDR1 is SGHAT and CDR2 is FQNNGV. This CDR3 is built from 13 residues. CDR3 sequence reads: CASSLDEVREQFF. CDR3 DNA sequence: TGTGCCAGCAGCTTAGATGAGGTTCGCGAGCAGTTCTTC.

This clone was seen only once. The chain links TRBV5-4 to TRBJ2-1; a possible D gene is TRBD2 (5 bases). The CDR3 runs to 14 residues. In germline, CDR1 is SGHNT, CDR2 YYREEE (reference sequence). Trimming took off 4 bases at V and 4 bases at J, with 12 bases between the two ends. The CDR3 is CASSEGGSYNEQFF. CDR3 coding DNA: TGTGCCAGCAGCGAAGGAGGAAGTTACAATGAGCAGTTCTTC. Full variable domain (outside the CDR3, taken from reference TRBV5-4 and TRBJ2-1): ETGVTQSPTHLIKTRGQQVTLRCSSQSGHNTVSWYQQALGQGPQFIFQYYREEENGRGNFPPRFSGLQFPNYSSELNVNALELDDSALYLCASSEGGSYNEQFFGPGTRLTVL.

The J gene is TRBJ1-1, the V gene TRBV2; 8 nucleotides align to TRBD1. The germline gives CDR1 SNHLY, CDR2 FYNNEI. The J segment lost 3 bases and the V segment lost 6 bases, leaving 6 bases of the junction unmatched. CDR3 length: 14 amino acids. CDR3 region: CASSARTGYTEAFF. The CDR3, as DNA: TGTGCCAGCAGCGCCAGGACAGGGTACACTGAAGCTTTCTTT.

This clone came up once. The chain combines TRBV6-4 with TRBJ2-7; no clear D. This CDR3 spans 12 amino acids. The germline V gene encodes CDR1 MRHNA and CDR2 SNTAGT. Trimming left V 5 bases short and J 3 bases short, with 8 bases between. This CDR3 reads CASSSLIYEQYF. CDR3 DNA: TGTGCCAGCAGTTCTCTTATCTACGAGCAGTACTTC.